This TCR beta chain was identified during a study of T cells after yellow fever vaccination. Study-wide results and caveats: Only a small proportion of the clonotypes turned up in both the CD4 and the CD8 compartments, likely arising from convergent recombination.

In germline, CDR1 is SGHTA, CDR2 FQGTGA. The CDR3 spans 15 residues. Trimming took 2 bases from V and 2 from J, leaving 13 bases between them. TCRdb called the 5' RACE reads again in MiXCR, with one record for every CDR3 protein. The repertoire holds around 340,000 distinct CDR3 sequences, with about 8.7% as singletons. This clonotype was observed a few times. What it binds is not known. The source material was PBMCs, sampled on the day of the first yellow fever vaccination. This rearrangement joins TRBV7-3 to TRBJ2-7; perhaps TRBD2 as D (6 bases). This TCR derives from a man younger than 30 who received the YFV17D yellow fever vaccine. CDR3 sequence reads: CASSLGRGLAYEQYF. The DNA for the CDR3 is TGTGCCAGCAGCTTAGGGCGGGGCCTTGCCTACGAGCAGTACTTC.